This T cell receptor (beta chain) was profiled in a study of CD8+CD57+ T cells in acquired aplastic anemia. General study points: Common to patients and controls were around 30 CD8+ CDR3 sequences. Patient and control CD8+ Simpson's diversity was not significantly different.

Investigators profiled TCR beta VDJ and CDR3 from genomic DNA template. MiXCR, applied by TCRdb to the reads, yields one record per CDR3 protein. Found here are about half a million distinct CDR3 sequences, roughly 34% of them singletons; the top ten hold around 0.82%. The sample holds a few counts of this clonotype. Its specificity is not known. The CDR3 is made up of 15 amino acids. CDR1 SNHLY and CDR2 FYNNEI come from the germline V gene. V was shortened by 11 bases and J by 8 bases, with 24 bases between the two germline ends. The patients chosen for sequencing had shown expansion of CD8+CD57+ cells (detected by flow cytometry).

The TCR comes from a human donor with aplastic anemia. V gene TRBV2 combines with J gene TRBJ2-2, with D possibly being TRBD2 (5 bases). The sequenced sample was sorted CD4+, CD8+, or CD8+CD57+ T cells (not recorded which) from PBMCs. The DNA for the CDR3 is TGTGCCGGCACTTTGATTCTAGAGGGAGTTGGGGAGCTGTTTTTT. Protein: CAGTLILEGVGELFF.